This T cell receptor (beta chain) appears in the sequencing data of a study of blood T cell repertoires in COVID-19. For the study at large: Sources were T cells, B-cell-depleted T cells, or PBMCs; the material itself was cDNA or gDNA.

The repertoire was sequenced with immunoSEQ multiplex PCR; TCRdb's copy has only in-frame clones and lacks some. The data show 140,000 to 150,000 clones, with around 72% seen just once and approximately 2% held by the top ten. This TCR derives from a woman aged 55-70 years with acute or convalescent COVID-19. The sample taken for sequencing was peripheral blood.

This CDR3 reads CASTIRETQYF. As DNA, the CDR3 is TGTGCCAGCACAATCAGGGAGACCCAGTACTTC. The chain joins TRBV2 to TRBJ2-5; D remains ambiguous. Germline lookup yields CDR1 SNHLY and CDR2 FYNNEI. This CDR3 is built from 11 residues. The V and J ends lost 7 bases and 5 bases respectively, with 8 bases between them.